Listed here are 8 T cell receptor beta chains from one sample, sequenced in a study of cytomegalovirus exposure and HLA in healthy donors (dated by TCRdb to the late 2010s). The method was the immunoSEQ multiplex PCR assay. The multiplex PCR relied on a mix of 60 forward primers for TCR Vbeta segments and 13 reverse primers for TCR Jbeta segments. Imported from immuneACCESS, the table was reduced by TCRdb to in-frame sequences with V and J called. These copies leave out some clones; in studies compared against another copy, an unresolved V gene accounts for under half, and the cause of the remainder is not known. This sample's clone table shows approximately 210,000 clones. The top ten clonotypes cover under 1% of the sample. Sequencing input: PBMCs. The receptors here all came from a young woman in good health and CMV-seropositive.

CDR3 region: CASSGIGSGITDTQYF. CDR3 sequence (DNA): TGTGCCAGCAGTGGAATCGGTAGCGGAATCACAGATACGCAGTATTTT. This chain joins TRBV25-1 and TRBJ2-3; D may be TRBD2 (6 bases). CDR3 length equals 16 residues. The V end was cut by 4 bases, the J end by 2 bases, with 16 bases between. Germline CDR1 MGHDK, CDR2 SYGVNS.

This chain uses TRBV5-1 with TRBJ2-7; D is perhaps TRBD2 (7 bases). CDR3 length equals 14 residues. The ends were cut back, 3 bases at V and 2 bases at J, with 12 bases in the middle. Germline CDR1 SGHRS, CDR2 YFSETQ. The CDR3 coding sequence is TGCGCCAGCAGCTCGGGGGGCCCCACCTACGAGCAGTACTTC. Amino acid sequence: CASSSGGPTYEQYF.

The rearrangement joins TRBV15 to TRBJ2-2; unclear D gene. Germline V gene lookup returns CDR1 LNHNV and CDR2 YYDKDF (reference sequence). The CDR3 contains 14 residues. Trimming took off 1 base at V and 2 bases at J, with 5 bases between the two ends. The CDR3 loop is CATSRVRNTGELFF. In DNA, the CDR3 is TGTGCCACCAGCAGAGTCAGAAACACCGGGGAGCTGTTTTTT. Looking up the rest from reference TRBV15 and TRBJ2-2 gives the full variable domain: DAMVIQNPRYQVTQFGKPVTLSCSQTLNHNVMYWYQQKSSQAPKLLFHYYDKDFNNEADTPDNFQSRRPNTSFCFLDIRSPGLGDTAMYLCATSRVRNTGELFFGEGSRLTVL.

This sequence joins TRBV18 and TRBJ1-1; no definite D call. The V gene lost 3 bases and the J gene lost 1 base, with 12 bases spanning the gap. The CDR3 is 15 amino acids. The germline V gene has CDR1 KGHSH and CDR2 LQKENI. CDR3 protein: CASSPFGVENTEAFF. CDR3 nucleotide sequence: TGTGCCAGCTCACCTTTCGGGGTGGAGAACACTGAAGCTTTCTTT.

The CDR3 protein is CASSPGEGEGTEAFF. The CDR3 DNA reads TGTGCCAGCAGCCCCGGGGAGGGCGAAGGCACTGAAGCTTTCTTT. The chain combines TRBV14 with TRBJ1-1; no definite D call. The germline gives CDR1 SGHDN, CDR2 FVKESK. The CDR3 spans 15 residues. Trimming took 4 bases from V and 4 from J, leaving 16 bases between them.

The rearrangement joins TRBV5-6 to TRBJ1-3; D unclear. CDR1 is SGHDT and CDR2 is YYEEEE in the germline V gene. The CDR3 is made up of 16 amino acids. V was pared by 2 bases and J by 0 bases, with 12 bases between. CDR3 in amino acids: CASSFTAGSSGNTIYF. The CDR3 nucleotides read TGTGCCAGCAGCTTCACCGCAGGCTCCTCTGGAAACACCATATATTTT.

This chain uses TRBV6-5 with TRBJ2-5, with D perhaps matching TRBD2 (6 bases). The J call may be incorrect, as the DNA end agrees better with TRBJ2-7. The CDR3 sequence is 15 residues long. Germline loops: CDR1 MNHEY, CDR2 SVGAGI. CDR3 region: CASSYSGTGSYEQYF. Here the CDR3 DNA reads TGTGCCAGCAGTTACTCTGGGACTGGCTCCTACGAGCAGTACTTC.

The rearrangement uses TRBV5-4 and TRBJ2-7; 7 bases map to TRBD1. Germline V gene sequence: CDR1 SGHNT, CDR2 YYREEE (reference sequence). The CDR3 consists of 15 residues. Losses at the gene ends were 0 bases for V and 3 bases for J; bases not matched to a gene: 6. CDR3 sequence: CASSLGQGTFYEQYF. The DNA of the CDR3 is TGTGCCAGCAGCTTGGGACAGGGAACCTTCTACGAGCAGTACTTC.